This TCR beta chain was captured in a study of T cells in Graves' hyperthyroidism and ophthalmopathy. Turning to this clonotype: Sequence at one end of the junction differs from germline and may be a read error.

The germline CDR1 and CDR2 sequences are SNHLY and FYNNEI. This CDR3 is 15 amino acids long. RNA transcripts gave rise to amplified TCR beta CDR3 regions. The HTBI primer set was used in a first-round RT-PCR of the TCR CDR3. MiXCR, run by TCRdb on the multiplex PCR reads, gives a single entry per CDR3 protein. The sample includes under 650,000 distinct CDR3 sequences, roughly 16% seen only once; the top ten take 3.5% to 4%. This TCR derives from a woman younger than 45 with Graves' hyperthyroidism. This chain uses TRBV2 with TRBJ2-1, with 8 bases matching TRBD2. Sequencing input: blood. The CDR3 coding sequence is TGCGCCAGCAGCCAGCTGGGACTAGTCGGCAATGAGCAGTTCTTC. This codes for CASSQLGLVGNEQFF. Full variable domain (missing parts from reference TRBV2 and TRBJ2-1): EPEVTQTPSHQVTQMGQEVILRCVPISNHLYFYWYRQILGQKVEFLVSFYNNEISEKSEIFDDQFSVERPDGSNFTLKIRSTKLEDSAMYFCASSQLGLVGNEQFFGPGTRLTVL.